What follows are 17 T cell receptor beta chains derived from one specimen sequenced in a study of identical twins. TCRdb called the 5' RACE reads again in MiXCR, with one record for every CDR3 protein. The table includes roughly 570,000 distinct CDR3 sequences, 9.6% detected once. This same sample was also part of a study on yellow fever vaccine responses in identical twins.

The sample was PBMCs. These receptors came from a woman aged 18 to 35 in good health.

This clonotype was counted a few times. The genes are TRBV6-4 and TRBJ2-1, with 10 bases lining up with TRBD2. The CDR3 has 17 residues. Germline loops: CDR1 MRHNA, CDR2 SNTAGT. V was pared by 0 bases and J by 4 bases, with 6 bases of the junction left unmatched. The CDR3 sequence is CASSDSSGRLLYNEQFF. The CDR3 bases are TGTGCCAGCAGTGACTCTAGCGGGAGGCTCCTTTACAATGAGCAGTTCTTC.

This clonotype was picked up many times. The chain is built from TRBV4-3 and TRBJ1-3; possible D gene TRBD1, 6 bases. The CDR3 is 15 amino acids. Per germline, CDR1 LGHNA and CDR2 YSLEER. V gave up 0 bases and J gave up 8 bases, with 14 bases separating them. This chain's CDR3 is CASSQDTGISDTIYF. The DNA for the CDR3 is TGCGCCAGCAGCCAAGATACAGGGATTAGCGACACCATATATTTT.

The gene calls are TRBV20-1 and TRBJ2-3, with D perhaps matching TRBD2 (5 bases). V shed 2 bases and J shed 2 bases, with 14 bases lying between them. Germline CDR1 and CDR2: DFQATT and SNEGSKA (reference sequence). The CDR3 length is 15 residues. CDR3 coding DNA: TGCAGTGCTAGAAGCCGGGAACATTTCACAGATACGCAGTATTTT. As protein: CSARSREHFTDTQYF.

This clonotype was detected ten times or more. The V call is TRBV3-1, the J call TRBJ1-6; tentatively, D is TRBD1 (5 bases). Trimming shortened V by 2 bases and J by 7 bases, and 9 bases separated the two germline ends. CDR1 is LGHDT and CDR2 is YNNKEL in the germline V gene (reference sequence). This CDR3 contains 14 residues. The CDR3 is CASSQPGLNSPLHF. The CDR3 region has the DNA TGTGCCAGCAGCCAACCGGGGCTGAATTCACCCCTCCACTTT.

This clonotype came up many times. The rearrangement uses TRBV4-3 and TRBJ2-1, with TRBD1 matching over 9 bases. Germline loops: CDR1 LGHNA, CDR2 YSLEER. The V gene end was trimmed by 2 bases and the J gene end by 4 bases; junction bases not matched to a gene: 9. The length of the CDR3 is 17 residues. As DNA, the CDR3 is TGCGCCAGCAGCCAACAACGGACAGGGGAGGGTTACAATGAGCAGTTCTTC. This sequence encodes CASSQQRTGEGYNEQFF.

This clonotype was counted only a few times. The chain's CDR3 is CSVEDWGSLAGYNEQFF. CDR3 bases: TGCAGCGTTGAAGATTGGGGTTCACTAGCGGGCTACAATGAGCAGTTCTTC. V gene TRBV29-1 combines with J gene TRBJ2-1, with 9 bases that match TRBD2. With 0 bases clipped from V and 3 bases from J, the junction kept 9 bases outside the gene matches. From germline, CDR1 is SQVTM and CDR2 ANQGSEA. The CDR3 length is 17 residues.

The V gene is TRBV7-8, the J gene TRBJ2-2; TRBD1 or TRBD2 may be the D gene (5 bases each). The germline V gene has CDR1 SGHVS and CDR2 FQNEAQ. V was trimmed by 0 bases and J by 6 bases, leaving 11 bases between them. CDR3 length: 15 residues. CDR3 amino acids: CASSLAGRKAGELFF. CDR3 sequence (DNA): TGTGCCAGCAGCTTAGCGGGACGTAAGGCCGGGGAGCTGTTTTTT.

V usage is TRBV7-8 and J usage is TRBJ2-7, with a possible D match to TRBD1 (6 bases). This CDR3 is built from 17 residues. Trimming shortened V by 1 base and J by 1 base, and 17 bases separated the two germline ends. Germline CDR1 is SGHVS and CDR2 is FQNEAQ. The CDR3 DNA is TGTGCCAGCAGCTTAGGAATCCTCCTGGACAGTTCCTACGAGCAGTACTTC. Translated, it gives CASSLGILLDSSYEQYF.

The V and J genes are TRBV3-1 and TRBJ2-5, with no clear D. This CDR3 is 15 amino acids long. Deletions cut 4 bases from V and 2 bases from J, with 14 bases between. CDR1 LGHDT and CDR2 YNNKEL come from the germline V gene (reference sequence). CDR3 coding DNA: TGTGCCAGCAGCCGCCGTCCTACCGGACAAGAGACCCAGTACTTC. Protein: CASSRRPTGQETQYF.

This clonotype was counted a few times. The chain is built from TRBV10-2 and TRBJ2-7, with no clear D. V gave up 7 bases and J gave up 7 bases, with 17 bases separating them. The CDR3 is 13 residues long. The germline gives CDR1 WSHSY, CDR2 SAAADI. CDR3 residues: CASKKGWAEEQYF. CDR3 bases: TGCGCCAGCAAGAAGGGTTGGGCGGAAGAGCAGTACTTC.

This clonotype was picked up many times. V and J are TRBV12-3 or TRBV12-4 and TRBJ2-3; D remains unclear. V was cut by 3 bases and J by 4 bases, with 11 bases left in between. The CDR3 consists of 14 residues. The CDR3 DNA sequence: TGTGCCAGCAGTTTTTGGCCTACCTCAGATACGCAGTATTTT. It codes for CASSFWPTSDTQYF.

Many counts were recorded for this clonotype. This sequence joins TRBV6-1 and TRBJ2-1; 11 bases are a match to TRBD2. Germline CDR1 reads MNHNS; CDR2 reads SASEGT. The J segment lost 4 bases and the V segment lost 7 bases, leaving 6 bases of the junction unmatched. The CDR3 loop spans 15 amino acids. The CDR3 loop is CASTLGTSGYNEQFF. CDR3 in DNA: TGTGCCAGCACGCTTGGGACTAGCGGTTACAATGAGCAGTTCTTC.

This chain joins TRBV5-1 and TRBJ2-5; 9 bases are a match to TRBD2. Germline V gene sequence: CDR1 SGHRS, CDR2 YFSETQ. The CDR3 is 13 residues long. V was pared by 3 bases and J by 5 bases, with 2 bases of the junction left unmatched. CDR3 residues: CASSYAGGETQYF. CDR3 DNA: TGCGCCAGCAGCTATGCGGGAGGGGAGACCCAGTACTTC.

The V gene is TRBV20-1, the J gene TRBJ2-1; 7 bases match TRBD2. CDR1 and CDR2 (germline): DFQATT, SNEGSKA (reference sequence). V shed 0 bases, J shed 0 bases, and the junction held 8 bases outside the gene matches. This CDR3 region has 17 residues. This chain's CDR3 is CSARDAGEGFSYNEQFF. As DNA, the CDR3 is TGCAGTGCTAGAGATGCGGGGGAGGGGTTCTCCTACAATGAGCAGTTCTTC.

This clonotype was picked up many times. V usage is TRBV29-1 and J usage is TRBJ1-1; TRBD1 matches at 7 bases. CDR1 is SQVTM, CDR2 ANQGSEA, per germline. Trimming removed 4 bases from V and 5 bases from J; junction bases left unmatched: 7. The CDR3 sequence is 13 residues long. The CDR3 reads CSVVEGAGTEAFF. The DNA for the CDR3 is TGCAGCGTTGTTGAGGGGGCTGGTACTGAAGCTTTCTTT.

This chain uses TRBV15 with TRBJ2-1; 8 bases line up with TRBD2. This CDR3 region has 15 residues. Germline loops: CDR1 LNHNV, CDR2 YYDKDF (reference sequence). V lost 0 bases and J lost 7; bases outside the gene matches: 5. The CDR3 nucleotides are TGTGCCACCAGCAGAGATCAAGCTAGCGGGAATGAGCAGTTCTTC. Amino acid sequence: CATSRDQASGNEQFF.

The CDR3 loop is CASSLDIPRGNEQFF. Written as DNA, the CDR3 is TGCGCCAGCAGCTTGGACATCCCCCGTGGGAATGAGCAGTTCTTC. The genes are TRBV5-1 and TRBJ2-1; no reliable D call. This CDR3 spans 15 amino acids. The V gene's germline CDR1 is SGHRS and CDR2 YFSETQ. Trimming stripped 0 bases from V and 7 bases from J, with 14 bases between.